These 22 T cell receptor beta chains share one sample of origin, sequenced in a study of cytomegalovirus exposure and HLA in healthy donors. PCR involved 60 Vbeta and 13 Jbeta primers. The data were produced by immunoSEQ multiplex PCR, yet TCRdb's version contains in-frame clones alone and is incomplete. The data contain about 31,000 clones, around 40% of them singletons. Sequencing used PBMCs. These receptors came from a woman aged 50 to 60 in good health and CMV-seronegative.

The chain carries TRBV27 and TRBJ1-4; D uncertain. V was shortened by 5 bases and J by 17 bases, with 15 bases between the two germline ends. This CDR3 region has 11 residues. The V gene's germline CDR1 is MNHEY and CDR2 SMNVEV (reference sequence). The CDR3 nucleotides are TGTGCCAGCAGTCTCCCGACATGGTGTTTTTTT. Translating gives CASSLPTWCFF. Drawing the rest from reference TRBV27 and TRBJ1-4, the complete variable domain is EAQVTQNPRYLITVTGKKLTVTCSQNMNHEYMSWYRQDPGLGLRQIYYSMNVEVTDKGDVPEGYKVSRKEKRNFPLILESPSPNQTSLYFCASSLPTWCFFGSGTQLSVL.

This clone occurred a few times. The rearrangement joins TRBV5-1 to TRBJ2-3; 8 bases fit TRBD1. The length of the CDR3 is 14 residues. V shed 2 bases, J shed 4 bases, and the junction held 3 bases outside the gene matches. Germline V gene lookup returns CDR1 SGHRS and CDR2 YFSETQ. The DNA of the CDR3 is TGCGCCAGCAGCTTAACAGGGGGGTCAGATACGCAGTATTTT. It codes for CASSLTGGSDTQYF.

The chain uses TRBV6-5 and TRBJ2-7, with a tentative D call TRBD1 (5 bases). Germline V lookup: CDR1 MNHEY, CDR2 SVGAGI. The CDR3 sequence is 13 residues long. V gave up 7 bases and J gave up 3 bases, with 13 bases separating them. The DNA for the CDR3 is TGTGCCAGCAAAATACTTCAGGGCTACGAGCAGTACTTC. Translation gives CASKILQGYEQYF.

The chain links TRBV18 to TRBJ2-1; no firm D call. The germline CDR1 and CDR2 sequences are KGHSH and LQKENI. V lost 3 bases, J lost 5 bases, and 11 bases lay in between. The length of the CDR3 is 14 residues. CDR3 sequence (DNA): TGTGCCAGCTCACCGTCATCCAGTGACAATGAGCAGTTCTTC. This translates into CASSPSSSDNEQFF. The whole variable domain, remainder taken from reference TRBV18 and TRBJ2-1, is NAGVMQNPRHLVRRRGQEARLRCSPMKGHSHVYWYRQLPEEGLKFMVYLQKENIIDESGMPKERFSAEFPKEGPSILRIQQVVRGDSAAYFCASSPSSSDNEQFFGPGTRLTVL.

The J gene is TRBJ2-5, the V gene TRBV7-8; 11 nucleotides align to TRBD1. J was trimmed by 5 bases and V by 4 bases; bases with no gene match: 12. In germline, CDR1 is SGHVS, CDR2 FQNEAQ. The CDR3 is 17 residues long. The CDR3 nucleotides read TGTGCCAGCAGCTCCACACCGGACAGGGGGCTTGGGGAGACCCAGTACTTC. This gives the protein CASSSTPDRGLGETQYF.

This clone appeared a single time. This sequence joins TRBV5-4 and TRBJ2-1, with 15 positions matching TRBD2. This CDR3 has 16 amino acids. Germline-derived CDR1 and CDR2 are SGHNT and YYREEE (reference sequence). V lost 4 bases to trimming and J lost 8 bases; unmatched junction nucleotides: 7. The CDR3 reads CASSAGLAGGAHEQFF. The DNA for the CDR3 is TGTGCCAGCAGCGCCGGACTAGCGGGAGGGGCCCATGAGCAGTTCTTC.

This clone was recorded a few times. This chain joins TRBV28 and TRBJ2-5; TRBD1 might be the D (6 bases). Trimming took off 6 bases at V and 1 base at J, with 15 bases between the two ends. This CDR3 spans 15 amino acids. Germline values: CDR1 MDHEN, CDR2 SYDVKM. CDR3 protein: CASSPGQIPQETQYF. The DNA for the CDR3 is TGTGCCAGCAGCCCCGGACAGATACCCCAAGAGACCCAGTACTTC.

The J gene is TRBJ2-3, the V gene TRBV1; the table's D call, TRBD2, was not checked against the DNA. TRBV1 is a listed pseudogene. The CDR3 consists of 15 residues. CDR3 in DNA: TGCACCAGCCCCCCCCCGGGGGGCCCCACAGATACGCAGTATTTT. Residues: CTSPPPGGPTDTQYF.

This clone was seen more than once but under ten times. The chain is built from TRBV9 and TRBJ2-6, with TRBD1 matching 12 bases. The J segment lost 3 bases and the V segment lost 3 bases, leaving 10 bases of the junction unmatched. Germline values: CDR1 SGDLS, CDR2 YYNGEE. This CDR3 is 19 amino acids long. The CDR3 sequence is CASSARPGTGGDGANVLTF. For the CDR3, the DNA is TGTGCCAGCAGCGCGAGGCCCGGGACAGGGGGCGATGGGGCCAACGTCCTGACTTTC.

V gene TRBV5-1 combines with J gene TRBJ2-7, with 7 bases identical to TRBD2. This CDR3 is 15 amino acids long. Losses at the gene ends were 3 bases for V and 2 bases for J; bases not matched to a gene: 8. CDR1 SGHRS and CDR2 YFSETQ come from the germline V gene. The CDR3 sequence: CASSSRGDGTYEQYF. As DNA, the CDR3 is TGCGCCAGCAGCTCCCGGGGGGACGGTACCTACGAGCAGTACTTC.

The chain employs TRBV28 and TRBJ2-3, with TRBD2 as a possible D gene (5 bases). Per the germline V gene, CDR1 is MDHEN and CDR2 is SYDVKM. Trimming left V 6 bases short and J 5 bases short, with 9 bases between. The CDR3 has 12 residues. CDR3 sequence: CASRRAGDTQYF. CDR3 bases: TGTGCCAGCAGAAGGGCGGGAGATACGCAGTATTTT.

This clone was picked up a small number of times. The chain recombines TRBV9 with TRBJ2-5, with 10 positions matching TRBD1. Germline V gives CDR1 SGDLS, CDR2 YYNGEE. V lost 4 bases, J lost 5 bases, and 8 bases stayed unmatched. This CDR3 is built from 15 residues. CDR3 amino acids: CASSLRQGARETQYF. In DNA, the CDR3 is TGTGCCAGCAGCCTTCGACAGGGGGCCAGGGAGACCCAGTACTTC.

This clone was counted between two and nine times. This sequence joins TRBV29-1 and TRBJ2-3; D gene ambiguous. With 4 bases removed from V and 6 bases from J, the gap between germline ends came to 11 bases. The CDR3 runs to 12 residues. CDR1 is SQVTM, CDR2 ANQGSEA, per germline. The CDR3 DNA is TGCAGCGTTGGCCGAGCAGCGGATACGCAGTATTTT. Translation: CSVGRAADTQYF.

By its share, this clone is medium-sized. The genes are TRBV6-6 and TRBJ1-1; 7 positions agree with TRBD1. In germline, CDR1 is MNHNY, CDR2 SVGAGI (reference sequence). The CDR3 runs 14 residues. The ends lost 8 bases at V and 7 bases at J; junction bases unmatched: 13. Here the CDR3 DNA reads TGTGCCAGCGGGCGTCGACAGGGAGGAGATGAAGCTTTCTTT. The encoded protein is CASGRRQGGDEAFF.

CDR3 sequence: CASSLTFRGGGYTF. CDR3 in DNA: TGTGCCAGCAGCTTAACGTTCCGCGGGGGCGGCTACACCTTC. The chain carries TRBV7-3 and TRBJ1-2; weak D call: TRBD1 (6 bases). CDR3 size: 14 residues. Trimming removed 0 bases from V and 8 bases from J, with 13 bases in between. Germline V lookup: CDR1 SGHTA, CDR2 FQGTGA.

This clone came up a few times. The chain carries TRBV5-4 and TRBJ2-5; TRBD2 matches at 11 bases. Germline CDR1 and CDR2: SGHNT and YYREEE (reference sequence). The CDR3 is 14 residues long. V shed 4 bases, J shed 3 bases, and the junction held 2 bases outside the gene matches. The CDR3 DNA follows: TGTGCCAGCAGCGTGGGACTAGCGGAAGAGACCCAGTACTTC. Its translation is CASSVGLAEETQYF.

CDR3 protein: CASSSTGLGTEAFF. DNA of the CDR3: TGTGCCAGCAGCTCCACAGGGTTGGGAACTGAAGCTTTCTTT. The chain couples TRBV7-2 to TRBJ1-1, with D maybe TRBD1 (6 bases). V dropped 4 bases and J dropped 5 bases, with 14 bases sitting between them. Germline V gene sequence: CDR1 SGHTA, CDR2 FQGNSA. The CDR3 totals 14 residues.

The rearrangement joins TRBV27 to TRBJ2-3; TRBD1 aligns across 8 bases. This CDR3 is 15 amino acids long. V lost 5 bases and J lost 3; bases outside the gene matches: 7. Germline-derived CDR1 and CDR2 are MNHEY and SMNVEV (reference sequence). The chain's CDR3 is CASSRGQGLTDTQYF. The CDR3 DNA reads as TGTGCCAGCAGTAGAGGACAGGGCCTAACAGATACGCAGTATTTT.

This clone was seen only a few times. V and J are TRBV5-6 and TRBJ2-3; no definite D call. Trimming removed 0 bases at V and 2 bases at J, with 10 bases between. Germline CDR1 is SGHDT and CDR2 is YYEEEE. The CDR3 has 15 residues. CDR3 nucleotides: TGTGCCAGCAGCTTGGCCGTGGCCTCCACAGATACGCAGTATTTT. This sequence encodes CASSLAVASTDTQYF.

The sample holds a few counts of this clone. This rearrangement joins TRBV7-8 to TRBJ2-7; TRBD2 matches 7 bases. Germline CDR1 SGHVS, CDR2 FQNEAQ. The CDR3 loop spans 15 amino acids. Unmatched junction bases numbered 7, after V lost 5 bases and J lost 0 bases. The CDR3 DNA sequence: TGTGCCAGCAGCCTTAGGGAGGGGAACTCCTACGAGCAGTACTTC. Translated, it gives CASSLREGNSYEQYF.

This chain links TRBV7-9 with TRBJ1-3; D is perhaps TRBD1 (5 bases). The V gene lost 11 bases and the J gene lost 0 bases, with 11 bases spanning the gap. Germline assignment: CDR1 SEHNR and CDR2 FQNEAQ (reference sequence). The CDR3 is 13 amino acids. The CDR3 spells CAGKTVSGNTIYF. DNA of the CDR3: TGTGCCGGGAAGACAGTCTCTGGAAACACCATATATTTT. Variable domain in full (rest from reference TRBV7-9 and TRBJ1-3): DTGVSQNPRHKITKRGQNVTFRCDPISEHNRLYWYRQTLGQGPEFLTYFQNEAQLEKSRLLSDRFSAERPKGSFSTLEIQRTEQGDSAMYLCAGKTVSGNTIYFGEGSWLTVV.

This clone was detected only a few times. The chain couples TRBV5-1 to TRBJ2-1, with TRBD2 identical over 10 bases. The J segment lost 8 bases and the V segment lost 3 bases, leaving 8 bases of the junction unmatched. Germline V lookup: CDR1 SGHRS, CDR2 YFSETQ. The CDR3 is made up of 15 amino acids. The CDR3: CASSWKREGPHEQFF. The CDR3 coding sequence is TGCGCCAGCAGCTGGAAGCGGGAGGGCCCCCATGAGCAGTTCTTC.